This TCR beta chain was documented in a study of cytomegalovirus exposure and HLA in healthy donors. General study points: Most TCR sequences were uncommon, yet certain public TCRs appeared in many donors. The tendency of first-cohort TCR clusters to co-occur in the 120 or so validation repertoires emerged from a later analysis. Confirmation in vitro established that a few CMV-associated chains were specific for CMV antigens.

This clone was seen only once. Its antigen is not identified. The method was immunoSEQ multiplex PCR; TCRdb's version includes in-frame clones alone and lacks a portion of them. The table lists 150,000 to 200,000 clones, roughly 95% of them singletons. Separate from the approximately 700-subject first cohort was the roughly 130-subject validation cohort, to which the donors belonged. Germline values: CDR1 SGDLS, CDR2 YYNGEE. The V segment lost 6 bases and the J segment 4 bases; nucleotides outside the gene matches: 12. The CDR3 sequence is 15 residues long. The receptor was isolated from a woman younger than 35 in good health and CMV-seronegative. This chain joins TRBV9 and TRBJ2-5, with 7 bases fitting TRBD1. The specimen was PBMCs. In DNA form, the CDR3 reads TGTGCCAGCACCAAGACAGGGAACTATAGAGAGACCCAGTACTTC. As protein: CASTKTGNYRETQYF. The full variable domain, rest sourced from reference TRBV9 and TRBJ2-5, is DSGVTQTPKHLITATGQRVTLRCSPRSGDLSVYWYQQSLDQGLQFLIQYYNGEERAKGNILERFSAQQFPDLHSELNLSSLELGDSALYFCASTKTGNYRETQYFGPGTRLLVL.